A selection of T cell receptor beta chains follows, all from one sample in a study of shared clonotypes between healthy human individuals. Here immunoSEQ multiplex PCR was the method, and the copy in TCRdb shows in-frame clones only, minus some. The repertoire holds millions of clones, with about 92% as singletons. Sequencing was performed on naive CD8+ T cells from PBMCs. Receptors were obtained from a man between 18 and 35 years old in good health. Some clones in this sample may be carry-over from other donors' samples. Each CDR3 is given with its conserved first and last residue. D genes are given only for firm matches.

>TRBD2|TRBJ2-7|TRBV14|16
CASSQEWGLAAREQYF
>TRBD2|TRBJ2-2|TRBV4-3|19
CASSQDDVGGRSWAGELFF
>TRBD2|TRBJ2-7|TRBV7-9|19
CASSSTPGASGIGLYEQYF
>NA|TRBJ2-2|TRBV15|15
CATSRGGENTGELFF
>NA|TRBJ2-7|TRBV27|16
CASSLSIPVTRREQYF
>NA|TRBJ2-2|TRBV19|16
CASSGHGGTLTGELFF
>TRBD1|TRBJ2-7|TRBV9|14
CASSVRDSSYEQYF
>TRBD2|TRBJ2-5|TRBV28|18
CASRRVAGTSEWGETQYF
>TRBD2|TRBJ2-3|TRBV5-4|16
CASSPGLEGPLDTQYF
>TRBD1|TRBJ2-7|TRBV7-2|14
CASSPAGTGSEQYF
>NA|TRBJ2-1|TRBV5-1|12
CASSLAVNEQFF
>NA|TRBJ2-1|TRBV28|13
CASSLQIFNEQFF
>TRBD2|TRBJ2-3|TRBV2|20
CASSELRLAGGARGTDTQYF
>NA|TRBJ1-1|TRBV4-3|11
CASRGVSEAFF
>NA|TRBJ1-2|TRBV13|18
CASSLGIVPPQVVGGYTF